This T cell receptor beta chain comes out of a study of blood T cell repertoires in COVID-19. For the study at large: COVID-19 samples collected from the United States, Italy and Spain covered acute and convalescent phases.

Trimming took 1 base from V and 0 from J; bases not matched to a gene: 5. CDR3 length: 18 residues. Looked up from germline, CDR1 is SGHAT and CDR2 is FQNNGV. TCRdb's copy holds only in-frame clones and misses some; the assay was immunoSEQ multiplex PCR. The sample contains about 330,000 clones, approximately 88% of which appear only once. The sample was peripheral blood. The chain employs TRBV11-2 and TRBJ2-1; 11 bases are a match to TRBD2. The receptor was derived from a woman aged 45 to 65 with active or convalescent COVID-19. The CDR3 DNA follows: TGTGCCAGCAGCTTAGGAGGGACTAGCGGACCCTCCTACAATGAGCAGTTCTTC. As protein: CASSLGGTSGPSYNEQFF.